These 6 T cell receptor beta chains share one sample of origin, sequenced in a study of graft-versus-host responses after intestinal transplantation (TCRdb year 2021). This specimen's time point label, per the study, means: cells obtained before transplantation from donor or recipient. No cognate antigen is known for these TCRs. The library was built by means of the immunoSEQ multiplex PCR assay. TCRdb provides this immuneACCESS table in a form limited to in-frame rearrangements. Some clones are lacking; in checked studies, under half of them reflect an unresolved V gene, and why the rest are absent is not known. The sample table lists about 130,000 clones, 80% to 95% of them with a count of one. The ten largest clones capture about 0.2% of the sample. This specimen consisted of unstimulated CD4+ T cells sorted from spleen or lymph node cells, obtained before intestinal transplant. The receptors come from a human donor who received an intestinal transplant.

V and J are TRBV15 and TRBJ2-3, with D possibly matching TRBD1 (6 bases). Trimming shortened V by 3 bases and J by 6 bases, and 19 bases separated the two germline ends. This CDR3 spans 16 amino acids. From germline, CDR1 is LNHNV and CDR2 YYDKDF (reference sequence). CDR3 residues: CATSRETQGSADTQYF. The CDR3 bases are TGTGCCACCAGCAGGGAAACTCAGGGGTCTGCGGATACGCAGTATTTT.

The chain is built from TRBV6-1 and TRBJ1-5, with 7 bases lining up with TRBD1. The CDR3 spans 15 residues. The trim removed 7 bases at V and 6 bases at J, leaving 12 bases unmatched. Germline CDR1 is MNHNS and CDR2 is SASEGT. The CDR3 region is CASNPTGVSAQPQHF. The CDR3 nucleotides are TGTGCCAGCAATCCCACAGGGGTATCGGCTCAGCCCCAGCATTTT.

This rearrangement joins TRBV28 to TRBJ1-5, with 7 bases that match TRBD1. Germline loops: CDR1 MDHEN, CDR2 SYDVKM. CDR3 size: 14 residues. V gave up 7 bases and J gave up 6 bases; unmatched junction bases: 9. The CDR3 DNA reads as TGTGCCAGCACCTTAGACAGGGTAACTCAGCCCCAGCATTTT. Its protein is CASTLDRVTQPQHF.

The CDR3 spells CASSFVNTEAFF. Written as DNA, the CDR3 is TGTGCCAGCAGTTTTGTGAACACTGAAGCTTTCTTT. The chain is built from TRBV6-5 and TRBJ1-1; D not certain. The germline gives CDR1 MNHEY, CDR2 SVGAGI. Deletions cut 4 bases from V and 0 bases from J, with 3 bases between. CDR3 length: 12 residues.

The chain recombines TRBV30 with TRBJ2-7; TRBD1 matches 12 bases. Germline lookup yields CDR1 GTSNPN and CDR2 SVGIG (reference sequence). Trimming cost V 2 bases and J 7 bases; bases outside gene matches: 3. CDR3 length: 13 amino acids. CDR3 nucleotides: TGTGCCTGGAGTCGGGACAGGGGGCTTGAGCAGTACTTC. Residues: CAWSRDRGLEQYF. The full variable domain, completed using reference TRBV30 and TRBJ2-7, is SQTIHQWPATLVQPVGSPLSLECTVEGTSNPNLYWYRQAAGRGLQLLFYSVGIGQISSEVPQNLSASRPQDRQFILSSKKLLLSDSGFYLCAWSRDRGLEQYFGPGTRLTVT.

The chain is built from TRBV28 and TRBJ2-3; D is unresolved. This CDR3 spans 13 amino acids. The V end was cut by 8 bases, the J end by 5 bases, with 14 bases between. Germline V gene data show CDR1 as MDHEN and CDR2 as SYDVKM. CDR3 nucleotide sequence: TGTGCCAGCGGGTGGACGGATGAAGATACGCAGTATTTT. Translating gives CASGWTDEDTQYF.